This T cell receptor beta chain is drawn from a study of T cells in Graves' hyperthyroidism and ophthalmopathy. Points from the study as a whole: Using 13 V-J features, a model discriminated ophthalmopathy from stable hyperthyroidism.

Amplification targeted TCR beta CDR3 regions from RNA transcripts. HTBI primers were the set used in a first-round RT-PCR of the TCR CDR3. MiXCR, run by TCRdb on the multiplex PCR reads, gives a single entry per CDR3 protein. Of 600,000 to 900,000 distinct CDR3 sequences listed, about a sixth are singletons. The CDR3 spans 17 residues. Trimming took 1 base from V and 0 from J, leaving 16 bases between them. Germline assignment: CDR1 SQVTM and CDR2 ANQGSEA. This clonotype was counted at least ten times. Antigen unknown. This receptor was taken from a man younger than 35 with Graves' hyperthyroidism. The chain links TRBV29-1 to TRBJ2-1; weak D call: TRBD1 (6 bases). The specimen was blood. The CDR3 DNA is TGCAGCGTTGAAGGGTACACGGCGGACAGCTCCTACAATGAGCAGTTCTTC. It yields the protein CSVEGYTADSSYNEQFF.